This passage covers 19 T cell receptor beta chains from one sample sequenced in a study of CD8 T cells in Susac syndrome. Random hexamers were used to reverse transcribe an amount of roughly 0.45 to 1 ug RNA. TCRdb reprocessed the immunoSEQ multiplex PCR reads with MiXCR, giving one entry per CDR3 protein. The sample has hundreds of thousands of distinct CDR3 sequences, 75% to 90% seen once. Sequencing was carried out using CD8+ T cells from PBMCs. All receptors come from a human donor with multiple sclerosis.

The CDR3 DNA reads as TGCAGCGTTGTTACGGACGCTGGTGCTGGTGGCTACACCTTC. It is translated as CSVVTDAGAGGYTF. The rearrangement uses TRBV29-1 and TRBJ1-2; D remains unclear. Trimming took off 4 bases at V and 7 bases at J, with 19 bases between the two ends. The CDR3 runs 14 residues. The germline V gene encodes CDR1 SQVTM and CDR2 ANQGSEA.

The chain recombines TRBV7-2 with TRBJ2-2, with D uncertain. The V end was cut by 1 base, the J end by 7 bases, with 4 bases between. From germline, CDR1 is SGHTA and CDR2 FQGNSA. The CDR3 spans 12 residues. The CDR3 loop is CASSLDGGELFF. CDR3 nucleotides: TGTGCCAGCAGCTTAGACGGCGGGGAGCTGTTTTTT.

The CDR3 DNA follows: TGTGCCAGCAGCTCCTCCAAGGCTAGCGGCTATATATCGGATACGCAGTATTTT. This translates into CASSSSKASGYISDTQYF. This chain joins TRBV7-9 and TRBJ2-3; TRBD2 matches 7 bases. With V trimmed by 4 bases and J by 6 bases, 19 bases remained unmatched. The length of the CDR3 is 18 residues. CDR1 is SEHNR and CDR2 is FQNEAQ in the germline V gene (reference sequence).

V and J are TRBV28 and TRBJ1-2; 7 nucleotides align to TRBD1. This CDR3 is 14 amino acids long. V gave up 5 bases and J gave up 6 bases; unmatched junction bases: 9. Germline values: CDR1 MDHEN, CDR2 SYDVKM. The CDR3 nucleotides are TGTGCCAGCAGTCTTGAGACAGGGCGGGATGGCTACACCTTC. Protein product: CASSLETGRDGYTF.

The V and J genes are TRBV28 and TRBJ2-1; 7 bases line up with TRBD2. V dropped 5 bases and J dropped 4; count of bases not matched to a gene: 14. The length of the CDR3 is 17 residues. Germline V lookup: CDR1 MDHEN, CDR2 SYDVKM. The CDR3 DNA follows: TGTGCCAGCAGTCCCTCCCCCGGGACTACATCTTACAATGAGCAGTTCTTC. This translates into CASSPSPGTTSYNEQFF.

The J gene is TRBJ2-2, the V gene TRBV11-1, with 9 bases fitting TRBD2. V trimming: 4 bases; J trimming: 0 bases; junction bases outside the gene matches: 18. The CDR3 contains 21 residues. Germline CDR1 SGHAT, CDR2 FQDESV (reference sequence). The CDR3 loop is CASSSPLAGLLGTPNTGELFF. In DNA, the CDR3 is TGTGCCAGCAGCTCGCCTCTAGCGGGATTACTGGGGACTCCGAACACCGGGGAGCTGTTTTTT. Full variable domain (outside the CDR3, taken from reference TRBV11-1 and TRBJ2-2): EAEVAQSPRYKITEKSQAVAFWCDPISGHATLYWYRQILGQGPELLVQFQDESVVDDSQLPKDRFSAERLKGVDSTLKIQPAELGDSAMYLCASSSPLAGLLGTPNTGELFFGEGSRLTVL.

The chain joins TRBV30 to TRBJ1-1; weak D call: TRBD1 (5 bases). This CDR3 has 14 residues. From germline, CDR1 is GTSNPN and CDR2 SVGIG (reference sequence). Trimming cost V 4 bases and J 4 bases, with 16 bases left between them. This CDR3 is CAWTLGAEGTEAFF. In DNA form, the CDR3 reads TGTGCCTGGACCCTAGGGGCAGAGGGCACTGAAGCTTTCTTT.

About this clonotype: Germline and junction disagree at one end, which may indicate a read error. The rearrangement joins TRBV7-7 to TRBJ1-1, with a weak D call TRBD1 (6 bases). Germline CDR1 SSHAT, CDR2 FNYEAQ (reference sequence). The CDR3 spans 13 residues. In nucleotides, the CDR3 is TGTGCTAGCAGCTGGACAGAAAACACTGAAGCTTTCTTT. Translation: CASSWTENTEAFF.

V is TRBV19 and J is TRBJ2-7, with D perhaps TRBD2 (7 bases). This CDR3 region has 13 residues. The germline V and J ends were trimmed by 10 bases and 7 bases, with 20 bases remaining between them. Germline values: CDR1 LNHDA, CDR2 SQIVND (reference sequence). The CDR3 region has the DNA TGTGCCACTTCGGACAGAACTAGCGATGAGCAGTACTTC. It yields the protein CATSDRTSDEQYF.

The chain joins TRBV28 to TRBJ1-5; D unclear. Germline loops: CDR1 MDHEN, CDR2 SYDVKM. Trimming left V 2 bases short and J 6 bases short, with 11 bases between. This CDR3 has 14 residues. The CDR3 coding sequence is TGTGCCAGCAGTTTAAACGAGCAGGTTCAGCCCCAGCATTTT. It translates to CASSLNEQVQPQHF.

The genes are TRBV2 and TRBJ2-1, with 14 nucleotides matching TRBD2. After removal of 7 bases from V and 8 bases from J, the junction contained 7 bases not matched to a gene. The CDR3 sequence is 15 residues long. CDR1 is SNHLY, CDR2 FYNNEI, per germline. The DNA of the CDR3 is TGTGCCAGCAAAGCCGGGACTAGCGGGAGACATGAGCAGTTCTTC. This codes for CASKAGTSGRHEQFF.

The chain is built from TRBV7-9 and TRBJ2-5; 8 positions agree with TRBD1. Germline CDR1 and CDR2: SEHNR and FQNEAQ (reference sequence). This CDR3 contains 15 residues. The V and J ends lost 4 bases and 5 bases, in that order; junction bases with no gene match: 9. This chain's CDR3 is CASSSRTGTMETQYF. CDR3 coding DNA: TGTGCCAGCAGCTCCCGGACAGGGACGATGGAGACCCAGTACTTC.

Only a few counts were recorded for this clonotype. The chain employs TRBV9 and TRBJ2-2; D is tentatively TRBD1 or TRBD2 (6 bases each). V gave up 5 bases and J gave up 6 bases, with 11 bases separating them. The germline V gene encodes CDR1 SGDLS and CDR2 YYNGEE. CDR3 size: 13 residues. Here the CDR3 reads CASSVGGAGELFF. Here the CDR3 DNA reads TGTGCCAGCAGTGTCGGGGGCGCCGGGGAGCTGTTTTTT. Based on the CDR3 plus reference TRBV9 and TRBJ2-2, the full variable domain is DSGVTQTPKHLITATGQRVTLRCSPRSGDLSVYWYQQSLDQGLQFLIQYYNGEERAKGNILERFSAQQFPDLHSELNLSSLELGDSALYFCASSVGGAGELFFGEGSRLTVL.

The chain employs TRBV29-1 and TRBJ1-2, with 7 bases fitting TRBD1. V dropped 1 base and J dropped 7; count of bases not matched to a gene: 9. This CDR3 is 14 amino acids long. The V gene's germline CDR1 is SQVTM and CDR2 ANQGSEA. The CDR3 DNA reads as TGCAGCGTTGAAGGAGGACAGGAAATGGTTGGCTACACCTTC. Translation gives CSVEGGQEMVGYTF.

The gene calls are TRBV30 and TRBJ1-2; D ambiguous. The germline V gene encodes CDR1 GTSNPN and CDR2 SVGIG (reference sequence). This CDR3 comprises 13 residues. Trimming shortened V by 4 bases and J by 7 bases, and 16 bases separated the two germline ends. CDR3 in amino acids: CAWIKSGIFGYTF. The CDR3 bases are TGTGCCTGGATCAAGTCTGGGATCTTTGGCTACACCTTC. Full variable domain (remainder filled in from reference TRBV30 and TRBJ1-2): SQTIHQWPATLVQPVGSPLSLECTVEGTSNPNLYWYRQAAGRGLQLLFYSVGIGQISSEVPQNLSASRPQDRQFILSSKKLLLSDSGFYLCAWIKSGIFGYTFGSGTRLTVV.

The V call is TRBV4-2, the J call TRBJ1-2; D call uncertain. The CDR3 consists of 14 residues. Germline CDR1 and CDR2: LGHNA and YNFKEQ. Trimming left V 4 bases short and J 5 bases short, with 14 bases between. The CDR3 is CASSPSRIGYGYTF. As DNA, the CDR3 is TGTGCCAGCAGCCCTAGCAGGATTGGATATGGCTACACCTTC.

This chain uses TRBV29-1 with TRBJ2-1, with D unresolved. The germline gives CDR1 SQVTM, CDR2 ANQGSEA. CDR3 length equals 10 residues. The V and J ends lost 7 bases and 9 bases respectively, with 10 bases between them. The CDR3 DNA follows: TGCAGCGCCCAAGGGTTTGAGCAGTTCTTC. It specifies CSAQGFEQFF.

J is TRBJ1-1 and V is TRBV19; 7 bases are shared with TRBD1. This CDR3 has 13 residues. Germline CDR1 LNHDA, CDR2 SQIVND (reference sequence). V was clipped by 4 bases and J by 4 bases; unmatched bases: 3. The CDR3: CASSTGGTTEAFF. DNA for the CDR3: TGTGCCAGTAGTACAGGGGGTACCACTGAAGCTTTCTTT.

The chain carries TRBV10-3 and TRBJ2-2; 8 bases match TRBD1. Germline V gene lookup returns CDR1 ENHRY and CDR2 SYGVKD. The CDR3 is 18 amino acids. Trimming cost V 6 bases and J 3 bases; bases outside gene matches: 15. The CDR3 DNA reads TGTGCCATCAGCAAGCGGACAGGGAGAGCCTTGCACACCGGGGAGCTGTTTTTT. Protein sequence: CAISKRTGRALHTGELFF.